This T cell receptor (beta chain) appears in the sequencing data of a study of blood T cell repertoires in COVID-19. Study in general: Researchers got acute and convalescent COVID-19 samples from the United States, Italy and Spain. In each case, the material was cDNA or gDNA derived from T cells, B-cell-depleted T cells, or PBMCs.

Assay used: immunoSEQ multiplex PCR; TCRdb lists only in-frame clones, some missing. Seen here are hundreds of thousands of clones, approximately 90% observed once, and the top ten hold approximately 2%. The CDR3 runs 13 residues. CDR1 SGHNT and CDR2 YYREEE come from the germline V gene (reference sequence). V lost 7 bases to trimming and J lost 2 bases; unmatched junction nucleotides: 5. Those who participated ranged in age from roughly 18 to 90 years and resided in around 22 US areas. Assignment of participants to cohorts was predicated upon participant-reported clinical history. The sample taken for sequencing was PBMCs or T cells enriched from blood (not recorded which). The chain links TRBV5-4 to TRBJ1-1; TRBD1 aligns across 7 bases. The sequence was obtained from a woman younger than 30 with acute COVID-19. In DNA form, the CDR3 reads TGTGCCAGCGCGGACAGGTCAAACACTGAAGCTTTCTTT. It specifies CASADRSNTEAFF.